This T cell receptor (beta chain) stems from a study of cytomegalovirus exposure and HLA in healthy donors (dated by TCRdb to about 2017). Looking at the study overall: An earlier analysis of some 550 of the donors reported approximately 300 Gb of sequence data and roughly 110 million unique TCR beta sequences from about 200 million T cells. Both class I and class II loci were covered by HLA typing, at four-digit resolution. The study used immunosequencing to profile the T cell repertoires of under 700 subjects and linked those repertoires to cytomegalovirus serostatus. The study was designed to test whether signatures of past pathogen exposure could be identified by cataloging public T cell receptors. Across around 400 genotyped donors of the cohort, an average of approximately 240,000 unique TCR beta nucleotide sequences per donor were sequenced, and 15% to 20% of those sequences were non-productive. In the later analysis, no new phenotypic data were used to find candidate immune exposures; instead, reliance was placed on TCR beta sequences and their occurrence across donors. A handful of DR-DQ haplotypes were handled as single units for association and clustering because linkage in the cohort was strong. An earlier analysis of approximately 640 of the donors applied high-throughput TCR beta sequencing to assess whether each TCR beta V gene segment acted as functional or pseudogenic. Genome-wide SNP genotypes for about 65% of the roughly 700 donors were used in a later genetic analysis, which treated that subset as a discovery cohort. A later analysis re-examined previously published TCR beta repertoires from about 700 donors and added high-resolution HLA genotyping to investigate patterns of TCR occurrence. About 280 gigabases of sequencing data and tens of millions of unique TCR sequences were included in an early release covering about 620 HLA-typed donors. Typing coverage differed by locus: A, B, C, DRB1 and DQB1 were typed in about 620-640 donors, DQA1 in about 500, DPA1 in 600 to 610, and DPB1 in around 440. All discovery cohort repertoires had been generated on a single sequencing platform. Donor age, sex, ethnicity and CMV serostatus were compiled together with the repertoire data. To predict cytomegalovirus infection status, the study brought together high-throughput TCR immunosequencing, statistical association of individual TCRs with disease status, and machine learning. In addition to the first cohort of approximately 670 subjects, a separate validation cohort of 100 to 150 different subjects was used. Among the roughly 400 genotyped donors, around 81% belonged to the genetic ancestry cluster associated with self-reported Caucasian donors.

Libraries were constructed by the immunoSEQ multiplex PCR assay. For the multiplex PCR, a mixture combining 60 forward primers for TCR Vbeta segments and 13 reverse primers for TCR Jbeta segments was used. Amplification of the CDR3 region of rearranged TCR beta genes was performed with a multiplex PCR assay on genomic DNA. Amplified TCR beta libraries were sequenced as 87-base-pair reads on the Illumina HiSeq System. The original methods were these. A later analysis counted tens of millions of unique TCR beta chains across the 640 or so repertoires, and around 9.9 million of these chains were shared by at least two donors. Raw reads were error-corrected and collapsed into unique sequences with a nearest-neighbor algorithm that merged closely related sequences to remove PCR and sequencing errors. Alignment of CDR3 sequences to IMGT reference sequences was used to assign V, D and J gene segments. Each retained sequence needed at least a six-nucleotide match to both a V gene segment and a J gene segment. Rearrangements were classified as productive when the CDR3 lacked stop codons and remained in frame with V and J, and all other rearrangements were classified as non-productive. CDR3 was defined according to IMGT convention as the region running from the second conserved V-encoded cysteine to the conserved J-encoded phenylalanine. The earlier analysis of 550 to 650 of the donors excluded any sequence lacking an unambiguous match to a single V gene segment. An earlier analysis of several hundred of the donors called V segments functional above 56.7% productive rearrangements and segregating when the between-donor standard deviation exceeded 5%. A statistical classification framework was built for diagnosing cytomegalovirus status from the catalog of TCR beta chain sequences. V and J gene assignment, in a later analysis, came from comparing TCR nucleotide sequences with IMGT/GENE-DB human TR gene sequences. The TCRdist pipeline was used in a later analysis to assign CDR3 sequences and most-parsimonious VDJ recombination scenarios. In a later analysis, each TCR beta chain was defined by its CDR3 amino acid sequence together with its V-gene family, and reads without a unique V-gene family were excluded. In a later analysis, 500 to 700 highly shared, low-generation-probability nucleotide sequences were removed to address suspected cross-contamination and a sequencing artifact. In a later analysis, a clonal expansion index for each public chain was calculated from normalized within-repertoire ranks of inferred template counts. In a later analysis, generation probabilities were computed with a VDJ recombination model fitted to out-of-frame rearrangements, and the resulting probabilities were checked against IGoR. In a later analysis, TCR-TCR, TCR-HLA and TCR-CMV co-occurrence was scored with hypergeometric tests, and a repertoire-size bias correction was applied to TCR pairs. A later analysis estimated false discovery rates by permuting HLA or CMV assignments 20 times. In a later analysis, co-occurring TCRs were grouped using DBSCAN, with TCRdist sequence similarity added in when clustering inside HLA-allele-positive subsets. For co-occurrence clustering, repertoires with fewer than 30,000 or more than 120,000 public chains were excluded, along with 4 to 6 repertoires with anomalous nucleotide sharing. TCRdb limited this immuneACCESS table to in-frame rearrangements with V and J called. A share of clones is missing; checked studies link under half to unresolved V genes, and the rest is unexplained. V, J and clone size are those of that table, while D and trimming were read from the DNA. Present in this sample are 150,000 to 200,000 clones, about four fifths of which were seen just once. Just under 5% of the sample comes from the top ten.

The cohort consisted of more than 650 healthy bone marrow donors. At the time of sampling, every cohort member was nominally healthy, though immune exposures that went unrecorded were likely present. The donor was CMV seropositive and was included in the group of approximately 300 seropositive cohort members. A peripheral blood sample was provided by each donor, and peripheral blood mononuclear cells were used for TCR beta sequencing. The Qiagen DNeasy Blood Extraction Kit was used to extract genomic DNA from the blood cell samples. General conclusions and limits of the study: A later analysis reported that several top co-occurrence clusters appeared linked to parvovirus B19, influenza, CMV and Epstein-Barr virus. Most TCR sequences were seen in very few donors, while some public TCRs were found in many individuals. CMV serostatus was the only immune exposure information available for the cohort. Linkage disequilibrium might explain the correlated functional status among segregating V segments, but an unknown experimental factor could not be excluded. The classifier was reported to diagnose cytomegalovirus status with high specificity and sensitivity in both the original cohort and the validation cohort. In a later analysis, HLA-associated TCR beta chains showed more clonal expansion and lower generation probabilities than non-associated chains that were equally common. In an earlier analysis of some 550 of the donors, most TCR beta V segments were observed in productive rearrangements about 90% or about 30% of the time, broadly matching IMGT annotations. A further reported finding was that TCR beta sequences accurately predicted the HLA-A and HLA-B alleles for most subjects in the first cohort. A later genetic analysis reported fewer N-insertions in productive TCRs among donors in an Asian-associated ancestry cluster than the approximately 700-donor mean. Three of the identified cytomegalovirus-associated TCR beta chains were confirmed in vitro to be specific for cytomegalovirus antigens. A later genetic analysis associated a missense DCLRE1C variant with V-gene and J-gene trimming of TCR beta chains, and an independent cohort replicated the association. According to a later analysis, TCR association rates differed among HLA loci, with DRB1 alleles showing the most associated TCRs and HLA-C alleles showing the fewest. A later analysis found that most CMV-associated TCR beta chains appeared HLA-restricted, with HLA associations seemingly driven largely by CMV exposure. The cohort was sequenced for TCR beta chains only, and without alpha or paired-chain data the features that could be detected were limited. A group of highly shared sequence variants was considered likely to be a technical artifact of the sequencing pipeline. The study gave a list of 150 to 200 TCR beta chains associated with cytomegalovirus. Some IMGT-functional V segments, including TRBV6-2 and TRBV6-3, could not be distinguished by the 87-base-pair reads and were therefore excluded. It was suggested by the authors that the approach could potentially be generalized to other disease states and immunological phenotypes. Because counts were too low, roughly 18 rarely observed V segments, including chromosome 9 orphons, were left out of the earlier analysis of several hundred of the donors. Because HLA typing was unavailable for some donors at each locus, only the typed subset was used in association tests. At a false discovery rate of 0.05, a later analysis linked approximately 18,000 TCR beta sequences to specific HLA alleles. Assigning TCR associations to individual alleles was difficult when HLA alleles, especially DR and DQ, strongly co-occurred. Presence/absence analyses assumed roughly uniform sequencing depth across donors, an assumption that may not hold.

The CDR3 spans 13 residues, from the cysteine through the phenylalanine. Only CDR3 DNA is held: 39 bases, read in frame from base 1. The germline V gene yields SNHLY for CDR1 and FYNNEI for CDR2. V and J lose 4 bases and 3 bases, and a span of 10 bases separates them. This clone has just a few counts. The antigen this receptor binds is unknown. There are no base qualities to consult, and no much larger clone falls within one base. The sample taken for sequencing was PBMCs. The sequence is built from TRBV2 and TRBJ2-7; no confident D gene assignment can be made. The sequence came from a woman aged 18-30 years in good health and CMV-seropositive. In nucleotides, the sequence is TGTGCCAGCAGTGTACCAGGCATCTACGAGCAGTACTTC. The translation is CASSVPGIYEQYF. Reference TRBV2 and TRBJ2-7 proteins supply the regions before and after the CDR3; the full variable domain is: EPEVTQTPSHQVTQMGQEVILRCVPISNHLYFYWYRQILGQKVEFLVSFYNNEISEKSEIFDDQFSVERPDGSNFTLKIRSTKLEDSAMYFCASSVPGIYEQYFGPGTRLTVT.